This note documents a single T cell receptor (beta chain) sequence. The data were obtained in a study of graft-versus-host responses after intestinal transplantation. The CDR3 runs 15 residues. Trimming at V came to 0 bases and at J to 4 bases, leaving 4 bases not matched to a gene. Germline V gene lookup returns CDR1 SGDLS and CDR2 YYNGEE. Sequencing used immunoSEQ multiplex PCR; TCRdb keeps in-frame clones, though not all of them. The data contain tens of thousands of clones, 80% to 85% of them singletons. The TCR sequence derives from a human patient who received an intestinal transplant, so some T cells may come from the graft donor. The sample here was PBMCs, taken 1070 days after transplant. The chain combines TRBV9 with TRBJ2-1, with 7 bases identical to TRBD2. The CDR3 is CASSVGGSFYNEQFF. The CDR3 DNA follows: TGTGCCAGCAGCGTAGGCGGGAGCTTTTACAATGAGCAGTTCTTC.